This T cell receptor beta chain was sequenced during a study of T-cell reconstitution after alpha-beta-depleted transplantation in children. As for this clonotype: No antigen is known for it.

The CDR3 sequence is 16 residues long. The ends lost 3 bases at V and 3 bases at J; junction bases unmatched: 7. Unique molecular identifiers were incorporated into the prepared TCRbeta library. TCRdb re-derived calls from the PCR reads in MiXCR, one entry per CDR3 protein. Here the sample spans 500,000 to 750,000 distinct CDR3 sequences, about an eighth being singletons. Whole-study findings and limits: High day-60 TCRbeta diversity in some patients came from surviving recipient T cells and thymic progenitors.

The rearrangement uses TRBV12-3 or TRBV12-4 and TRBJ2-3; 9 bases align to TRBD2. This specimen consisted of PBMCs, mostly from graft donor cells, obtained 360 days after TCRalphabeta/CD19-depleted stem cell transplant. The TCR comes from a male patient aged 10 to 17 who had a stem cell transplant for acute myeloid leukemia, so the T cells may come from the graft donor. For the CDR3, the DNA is TGTGCCAGCAGTTTGGGACTAGCTATGGGTACAGATACGCAGTATTTT. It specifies CASSLGLAMGTDTQYF.